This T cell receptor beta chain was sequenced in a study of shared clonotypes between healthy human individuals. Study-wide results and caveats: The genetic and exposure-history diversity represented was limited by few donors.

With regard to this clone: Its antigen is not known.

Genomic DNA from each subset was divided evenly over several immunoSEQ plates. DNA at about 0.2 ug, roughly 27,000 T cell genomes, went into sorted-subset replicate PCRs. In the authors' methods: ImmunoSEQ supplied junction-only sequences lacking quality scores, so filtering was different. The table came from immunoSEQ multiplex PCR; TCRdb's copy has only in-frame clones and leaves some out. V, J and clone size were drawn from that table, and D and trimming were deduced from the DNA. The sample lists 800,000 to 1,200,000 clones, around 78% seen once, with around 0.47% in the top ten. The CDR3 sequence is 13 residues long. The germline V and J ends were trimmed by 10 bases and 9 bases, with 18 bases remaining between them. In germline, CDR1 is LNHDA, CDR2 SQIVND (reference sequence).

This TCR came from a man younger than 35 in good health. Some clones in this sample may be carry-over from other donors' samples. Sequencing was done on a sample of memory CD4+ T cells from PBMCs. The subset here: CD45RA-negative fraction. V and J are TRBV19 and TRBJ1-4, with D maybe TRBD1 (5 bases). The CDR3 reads CAKWAKGPKKLFF. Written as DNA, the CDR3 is TGTGCCAAATGGGCGAAGGGGCCTAAAAAACTGTTTTTT.